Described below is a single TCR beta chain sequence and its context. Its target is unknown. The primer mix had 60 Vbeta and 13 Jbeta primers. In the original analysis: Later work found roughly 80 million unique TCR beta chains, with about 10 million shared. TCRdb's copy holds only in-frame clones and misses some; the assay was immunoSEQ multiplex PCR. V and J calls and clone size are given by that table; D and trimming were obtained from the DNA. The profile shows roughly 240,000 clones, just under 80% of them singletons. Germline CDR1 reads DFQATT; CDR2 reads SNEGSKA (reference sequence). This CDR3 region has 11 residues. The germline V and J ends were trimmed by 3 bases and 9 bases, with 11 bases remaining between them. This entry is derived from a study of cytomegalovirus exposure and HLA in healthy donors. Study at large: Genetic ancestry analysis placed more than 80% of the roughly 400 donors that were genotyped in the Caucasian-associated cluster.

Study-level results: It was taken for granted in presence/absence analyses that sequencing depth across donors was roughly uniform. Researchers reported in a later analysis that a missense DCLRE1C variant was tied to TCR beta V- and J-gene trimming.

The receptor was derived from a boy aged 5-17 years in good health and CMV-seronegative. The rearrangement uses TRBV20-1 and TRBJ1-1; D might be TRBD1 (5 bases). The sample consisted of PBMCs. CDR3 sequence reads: CSARVGGQAFF. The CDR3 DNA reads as TGCAGTGCTAGGGTCGGGGGACAAGCTTTCTTT.